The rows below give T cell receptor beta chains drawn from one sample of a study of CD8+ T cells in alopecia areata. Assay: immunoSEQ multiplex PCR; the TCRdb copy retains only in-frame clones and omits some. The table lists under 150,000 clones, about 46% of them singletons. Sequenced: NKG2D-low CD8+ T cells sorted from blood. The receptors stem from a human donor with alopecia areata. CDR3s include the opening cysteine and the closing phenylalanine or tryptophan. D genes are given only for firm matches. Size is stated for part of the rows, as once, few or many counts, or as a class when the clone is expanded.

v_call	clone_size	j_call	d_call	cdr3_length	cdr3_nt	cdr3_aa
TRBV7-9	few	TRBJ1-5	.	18	TGTGCCAGCAGCTCCCGGGACAAAGACTTGAGGAGCAATCAGCCCCAGCATTTT	CASSSRDKDLRSNQPQHF
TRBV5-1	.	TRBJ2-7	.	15	TGCGCCAGCAGCTTGGAGGGGGTGGAGACCTACGAGCAGTACTTC	CASSLEGVETYEQYF
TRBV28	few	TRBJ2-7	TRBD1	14	TGTGCCAGCAGCCTGTACACAGGGGGCGGCGAGCAGTACTTC	CASSLYTGGGEQYF
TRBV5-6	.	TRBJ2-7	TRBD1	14	TGTGCCAGCAGTCCCGGGACAGGGGCGATGAAGCAGTACTTC	CASSPGTGAMKQYF
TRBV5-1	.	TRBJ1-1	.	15	TGCGCCAGCAGCGTATACAGGGAACAACAACCGGAAGCTTTCTTT	CASSVYREQQPEAFF
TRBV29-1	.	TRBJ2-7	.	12	TGCAGCGTTGGACAGTTGCACCACGAGCAGTACTTC	CSVGQLHHEQYF
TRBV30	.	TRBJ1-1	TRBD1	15	TGTGCCTGGAGTGTATATACAGGGGAGTTGACTGAAGCTTTCTTT	CAWSVYTGELTEAFF
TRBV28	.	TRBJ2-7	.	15	TGTGCCAGCAGTGGTCAGGGTAGGCCCGTCTACGAGCAGTACTTC	CASSGQGRPVYEQYF
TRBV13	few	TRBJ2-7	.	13	TGTGCCAGCAGCTCAGAGGGGACTGTCGGGCAGTACTTC	CASSSEGTVGQYF
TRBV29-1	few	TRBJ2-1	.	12	TGCAGCGTTAGCTCCGGGTACAATGAGCAGTTCTTC	CSVSSGYNEQFF
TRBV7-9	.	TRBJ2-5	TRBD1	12	TGTGCCAGCAGCACAGGGGAGGAGACCCAGTACTTC	CASSTGEETQYF
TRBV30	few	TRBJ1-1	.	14	TGTGCCTGGAGCCCAAGGCCCTCGGGGACTGAAGCTTTCTTT	CAWSPRPSGTEAFF